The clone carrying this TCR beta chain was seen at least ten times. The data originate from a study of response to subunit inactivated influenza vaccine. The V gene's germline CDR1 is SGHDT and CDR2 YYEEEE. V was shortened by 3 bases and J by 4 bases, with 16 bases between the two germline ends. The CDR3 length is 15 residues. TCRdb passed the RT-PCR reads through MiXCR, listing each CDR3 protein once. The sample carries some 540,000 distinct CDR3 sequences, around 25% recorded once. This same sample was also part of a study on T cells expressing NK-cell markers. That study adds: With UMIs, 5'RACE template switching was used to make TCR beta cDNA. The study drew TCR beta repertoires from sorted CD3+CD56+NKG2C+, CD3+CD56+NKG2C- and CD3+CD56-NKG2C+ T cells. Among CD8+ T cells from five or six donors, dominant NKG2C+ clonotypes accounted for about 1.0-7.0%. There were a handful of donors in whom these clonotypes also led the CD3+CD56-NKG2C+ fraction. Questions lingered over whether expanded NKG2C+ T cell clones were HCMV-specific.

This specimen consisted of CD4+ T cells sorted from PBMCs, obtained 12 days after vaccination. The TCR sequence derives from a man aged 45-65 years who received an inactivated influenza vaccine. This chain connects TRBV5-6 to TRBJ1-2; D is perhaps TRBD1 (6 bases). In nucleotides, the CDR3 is TGTGCCAGCAGCTCGAGTGGGGGGGCCCTCTATGGCTACACCTTC. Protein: CASSSSGGALYGYTF.